The subject of this entry is one T cell receptor (beta chain). What it binds is unknown. Trimming took 7 bases from V and 2 from J, leaving 8 bases between them. This CDR3 has 12 amino acids. Germline CDR1 SNHLY, CDR2 FYNNEI. This sample was included in a study of cytomegalovirus exposure and HLA in healthy donors. Study results and limitations: For cytomegalovirus status, the classifier reportedly gave diagnoses with high specificity and sensitivity.

The study ran its PCR with 60 Vbeta and 13 Jbeta primers. The repertoire was sequenced with immunoSEQ multiplex PCR; TCRdb's copy has only in-frame clones and lacks some. The sample records fewer than 90,000 clones, roughly 67% being singletons. While unrecorded immune exposures were likely, the donors were nominally healthy when sampled. Sequences were obtained from PBMCs. The rearrangement links TRBV2 to TRBJ2-5; D not resolved. The sequence was obtained from a middle-aged man in good health and CMV-seropositive. The CDR3: CASTVWQETQYF. CDR3 in DNA: TGTGCCAGCACGGTTTGGCAAGAGACCCAGTACTTC.